This TCR beta chain was recovered during a study of shared clonotypes between healthy human individuals (dated by TCRdb to about 2020). General notes on the study: The cohort comprised two women and a few men aged 18 to 49 years. Per donor, leukapheresis produced somewhere between about 0.94 and 9.5 billion PBMCs. To increase sequencing depth and limit assay-specific biases, TCR repertoire library preparation and sequencing were carried out by different laboratories using diverse techniques. For each donor, CD4 naive and CD4 memory were each run on three plates, CD8 naive on two plates, and CD8 memory on one plate. The study deeply sequenced blood TCR repertoires of about five healthy adults to estimate repertoire size and the extent of clonotype sharing between individuals. On the study overall, not on this receptor specifically: Sampling was limited to blood, and TCR repertoires in tissue likely differ from TCR repertoires in blood. Rarefaction of sorted-subset datasets indicated incomplete sequencing despite the large sequencing depth. Clonotypes shared by all four sorted-subset donors showed higher generation probabilities than non-shared clonotypes. Naive subsets generally had larger estimated clonotype richness than memory subsets. Because the study included only a small number of donors, the genetic and exposure-history diversity represented was limited. Approximately 5% of naive CD4, roughly 3.5% of naive CD8, 2% to 2.5% of memory CD4, and 0.4% of memory CD8 clonotypes were shared across four donors. Pairwise subsampling led to the expectation that sequencing depth would affect the degree of clonotype sharing among donors.

Using the deep immunoSEQ assay, multiplex PCR amplified TCR CDR3 regions from genomic DNA. Extracted genomic DNA from each cell subset was distributed evenly across all wells of several immunoSEQ 96-well plates, and each plate was treated as a replicate. For sorted subsets, each replicate PCR was loaded with about 0.2 ug genomic DNA, equivalent to approximately 27,000 T cell genomes. Purified libraries were measured with a Qubit 3.0 fluorometer, size-checked on a Bioanalyzer 2100, and measured again with the KAPA Library Quantification kit. Every immunoSEQ 96-well plate was sequenced on a dedicated single-read 150-cycle Illumina NextSeq 550 flow cell. As for the original processing: Because only junctional sequences without quality scores were contained in the immunoSEQ output, filtering matching that applied to full-length reads could not be performed. Sequences were annotated with PyIR, a Python wrapper for IgBLAST v1.9, and V/J genes and CDR3 were assigned using IMGT germline references. Any read was removed if the V/J assignment was weak (E-value above 1e-6), the CDR3 was missing, or the read contained stop codons, out-of-frame junctions, or ambiguous translated residues. V3J clonotypes were defined by identical inferred V gene, J gene, and CDR3 amino acid sequence. To compute the percentage overlap between repertoires, the number of shared unique clonotypes was divided by the size of the smaller repertoire. Three approaches were used to assess repertoire richness: RTK rarefaction, the Chao1 estimator, and Recon v2.1 estimates of unobserved clonotypes. For all TCRbeta clonotypes obtained by the gDNA method from several donors, generation probabilities were computed with OLGA. Entries here come from immuneACCESS through TCRdb and include only in-frame sequences with V and J called. Some clones fail to appear in such tables; in the studies checked, an unresolved V gene covers under half of the shortfall, and the cause of the remainder is unknown. V, J and clone size are those of that table, while D and trimming were read from the DNA. This sample comprises approximately 2.5 million clones, 85% to 95% of them detected only once. The ten largest clonotypes hold 0.11% to 0.15% of the sample.

With regard to this clone: Its antigen has not been determined. No clone much larger than this one lies a single base away; base qualities are absent.

There are 15 amino acids in the CDR3, from cysteine to phenylalanine inclusive. Just CDR3 DNA is preserved here, 45 bases in frame from base 1. As encoded in the germline V gene, CDR1 is MDHEN while CDR2 is SYDVKM. The germline V and J ends show losses of 5 bases and 2 bases respectively, and no gene match explains 5 bases of the junction. The donors were healthy, HIV-negative adults with no recently reported acute infections or vaccinations. Only Caucasian adults living in Nashville, Tennessee, USA were represented among the donors. Magnetic negative selection was used to enrich CD4+ T cells, after which naive cells were positively selected on CD45RA and the negative fraction became the memory subset. Blood was collected by leukapheresis, and PBMCs were isolated by Ficoll-Histopaque density gradient centrifugation and then cryopreserved in liquid nitrogen vapor phase. Analytical flow cytometry was used to check the purity and quantity of each magnetically sorted T cell population. Genomic DNA was isolated from each sorted fraction and quantified by UV absorbance on a Nanodrop 2000c.

The receptor's source is a man aged 18 to 35 in good health. The sequencing input was naive CD4+ T cells sorted from blood. The meaning of the sample's cell subset or site label: CD45RA+ positively selected. This chain joins TRBV28 to TRBJ2-3, and 9 junction bases match TRBD1. The CDR3 region: CASSGNRGHTDTQYF. The DNA sequence is given as TGTGCCAGCAGTGGTAACAGGGGGCACACAGATACGCAGTATTTT.